The source of this TCR beta chain is a study of response to subunit inactivated influenza vaccine. This clonotype was found many times. The antigen is unknown. General study points: With each seasonal influenza vaccination, the authors suggested, few new T cells are recruited.

Trimming stripped 1 base from V and 5 bases from J, with 6 bases between. This CDR3 region has 12 residues. Germline V gene data show CDR1 as SGHAT and CDR2 as FQNNGV. TCRdb re-derived calls from the RT-PCR reads in MiXCR, one entry per CDR3 protein. The sample has over 450,000 distinct CDR3 sequences, 10% to 15% seen once. This receptor was taken from a man aged 50 to 60 who received an inactivated influenza vaccine. Sequenced material: PBMCs from blood, taken 40 to 50 days after vaccination. This chain connects TRBV11-2 to TRBJ2-7; D unresolved. The CDR3 region is CASSLGFDEQYF. CDR3 nucleotides: TGTGCCAGCAGCTTAGGTTTCGACGAGCAGTACTTC.